Below are 21 T cell receptor beta chains sequenced from a single sample in a study of T cells in women clearing cervical HPV infection. TCRdb's copy holds only in-frame clones and misses some; the assay was immunoSEQ multiplex PCR. The sample yields over 25,000 clones, of which the top ten take up approximately 8.4%. Specimen: blood buffy coat. The receptors were gathered from a woman aged 18 to 75 with a cervical HPV16 infection that either progressed to CIN3+ or cleared (not recorded which).

Comments on this clone: The missing CDR3 end, 3 residues past where the read stops, is filled in from the germline J gene. The chain employs TRBV7-9 and TRBJ1-2; the D gene is possibly TRBD1 (5 bases). CDR1 is SEHNR and CDR2 is FQNEAQ in the germline V gene (reference sequence). This CDR3 spans 14 amino acids. Incomplete CDR3 DNA: TGTGCCAGCAGTCCAGGGTACGGAACAGATACC. As protein: CASSPGYGTDT. The CDR3, in full, reads CASSPGYGTDTYTF.

Of note for this clone: The DNA ends 3 residues before the CDR3 does, and the rest of the CDR3 is filled in from the germline J gene. The rearrangement links TRBV5-6 to TRBJ1-2; TRBD1 aligns across 7 bases. The V segment lost 7 bases and the J segment 4 bases; nucleotides outside the gene matches: 13. This CDR3 comprises 15 residues. Looked up from germline, CDR1 is SGHDT and CDR2 is YYEEEE. CDR3 DNA, as far as it was read: TGTGCCAGCTCACCCATAGGGGGCGATGGCTATGGC. As protein: CASSPIGGDGYG. In full, the CDR3 reads CASSPIGGDGYGYTF. Complete variable domain (other parts from reference TRBV5-6 and TRBJ1-2): DAGVTQSPTHLIKTRGQQVTLRCSPKSGHDTVSWYQQALGQGPQFIFQYYEEEERQRGNFPDRFSGHQFPNYSSELNVNALLLGDSALYLCASSPIGGDGYGYTFGSGTRLTVV.

Note on this clone: The DNA ends 3 residues before the CDR3 does, and the rest of the CDR3 is filled in from the germline J gene. Additional DNA sequences in this sample encode the identical CDR3. V gene TRBV20-1 combines with J gene TRBJ1-2; a weak D match, TRBD1 (6 bases). From germline, CDR1 is DFQATT and CDR2 SNEGSKA (reference sequence). The V end lost 5 bases, the J end lost 7 bases, and 20 bases lay between the germline ends. The CDR3 loop spans 14 amino acids. The CDR3 bases that were read are TGCAGTGCTCCGCTCCTAAGGGGGTCAGCTGGC. Translated, it gives CSAPLLRGSAG. The complete CDR3 sequence is CSAPLLRGSAGYTF.

A word on this clone: The read ends 3 residues before the CDR3 terminus; that terminus is restored from the germline J gene. This chain links TRBV7-6 with TRBJ2-4; D is possibly TRBD2 (6 bases). This CDR3 contains 14 residues. The germline V gene has CDR1 SGHVS and CDR2 FNYEAQ. Partial CDR3 DNA: TGTGCCAGCAGCTTAAACGGGGGTTACTATGGT. As protein: CASSLNGGYYG. The CDR3 reads in full as CASSLNGGYYGQYF.

About this clone: The read stops 3 residues short of the end of the CDR3; the missing end is completed from the germline J gene. The V call is TRBV20-1, the J call TRBJ2-1, with TRBD2 matching 8 bases. With 4 bases clipped from V and 3 bases from J, the junction kept 5 bases outside the gene matches. Germline V CDR1 and CDR2: DFQATT, SNEGSKA (reference sequence). The CDR3 is 14 amino acids. The chain's CDR3 is CSAITGGLYNEQFF. Partial CDR3 DNA: TGCAGTGCTATTACGGGGGGGCTCTACAATGAG.

In the case of this clone: The read terminates 3 residues ahead of where the CDR3 ends, so the germline J gene completes it. This chain uses TRBV18 with TRBJ1-2, with D possibly matching TRBD1 (5 bases). CDR1 KGHSH and CDR2 LQKENI come from the germline V gene. The CDR3 loop spans 17 amino acids. V gave up 2 bases and J gave up 2 bases, with 18 bases separating them. CDR3: CASSPTYEGWNNYGYTF. Incomplete CDR3 DNA: TGTGCCAGCTCACCAACTTACGAGGGGTGGAACAACTATGGC.

The chain's CDR3 is CSATDRNYGYTF. Incomplete CDR3 DNA: TGCAGTGCTACTGACAGAAACTATGGC. The V call is TRBV20-1, the J call TRBJ1-2; D might be TRBD1 (5 bases). The read ends 3 residues early relative to the CDR3; the germline J gene fills the gap. Germline CDR1 is DFQATT and CDR2 is SNEGSKA (reference sequence). The CDR3 is 12 residues long. Trimming stripped 4 bases from V and 2 bases from J, with 8 bases between.

A remark on this clone: The CDR3 is cut off 3 residues early in the read; its end comes from the germline J gene. The chain links TRBV7-3 to TRBJ2-3, with D tentatively TRBD2 (6 bases). The V end was cut by 1 base, the J end by 6 bases, with 20 bases between. Germline CDR1 and CDR2: SGHTA and FQGTGA. The CDR3 loop spans 17 amino acids. Partial CDR3 DNA: TGTGCCAGCAGCTTAAATAATCTAGCCCGGGGGTCCGATACG. Translating gives CASSLNNLARGSDT. Given in full, the CDR3 is CASSLNNLARGSDTQYF. The complete variable domain, with remaining parts taken from reference TRBV7-3 and TRBJ2-3, reads GAGVSQTPSNKVTEKGKYVELRCDPISGHTALYWYRQSLGQGPEFLIYFQGTGAADDSGLPNDRFFAVRPEGSVSTLKIQRTERGDSAVYLCASSLNNLARGSDTQYFGPGTRLTVL.

The DNA read from the CDR3 is TGTGCCAGCAGCCAAATACAGGGGAATCAGCCC. Translating gives CASSQIQGNQP. The CDR3 in its entirety is CASSQIQGNQPQHF. The V gene is TRBV5-5, the J gene TRBJ1-5; TRBD1 matches 7 bases. With the read ending 3 residues before the CDR3 end, the germline J gene is used to fill in that end. This CDR3 comprises 14 residues. CDR1 and CDR2 from the germline V gene are SGHKS and YYEKEE (reference sequence). Losses at the gene ends were 4 bases for V and 4 bases for J; bases not matched to a gene: 5.

Regarding this clone: The CDR3 extends 3 residues past the end of the read, so its final part is completed from the germline J gene. The chain employs TRBV7-9 and TRBJ2-1; TRBD2 aligns across 12 bases. V lost 5 bases and J lost 5; bases outside the gene matches: 4. The CDR3 contains 15 residues. CDR1 and CDR2 (germline): SEHNR, FQNEAQ (reference sequence). Incomplete CDR3 DNA: TGTGCCAGCAGCCCTCGACTAGCGGGGGACAATGAG. It codes for CASSPRLAGDNE. The entire CDR3 sequence reads CASSPRLAGDNEQFF.

Comments on this clone: The CDR3 end is not reached by the read, which stops 3 residues before it; the germline J gene fills it in. This chain links TRBV11-2 with TRBJ1-2; 7 nucleotides align to TRBD1. CDR3 length equals 13 residues. V was clipped by 7 bases and J by 5 bases; unmatched bases: 7. CDR1 is SGHAT, CDR2 FQNNGV, per germline. The CDR3 spells CASTDRVAYGYTF. The sequenced CDR3 bases are TGTGCCAGCACCGACAGGGTAGCATATGGC.

CDR3 in amino acids: CASSQGTGGYEQYF. CDR3 DNA (partial): TGTGCCAGCAGCCAAGGGACAGGGGGCTACGAG. The chain combines TRBV3-1 (or the pseudogene TRBV3-2) with TRBJ2-7; 10 nucleotides match TRBD1. The read ends 3 residues early relative to the CDR3; the germline J gene fills the gap. The junction had 0 bases not matched to a gene; V was cut back by 1 base and J by 3 bases. CDR3 size: 14 residues. The germline CDR1 and CDR2 sequences are LGHDT and YNNKEL (reference sequence).

With regard to this clone: The sequence runs out 3 residues before the end of the CDR3; the remainder is reconstructed from the germline J gene. The V gene is TRBV13, the J gene TRBJ2-7; 9 bases agree with TRBD1. The germline V gene has CDR1 PRHDT and CDR2 FYEKMQ (reference sequence). V lost 2 bases to trimming and J lost 4 bases; unmatched junction nucleotides: 9. CDR3 length: 16 residues. CDR3 DNA (partial): TGTGCCAGCAGCTTAAGTAGGGACAGGGTGATTTACGAG. It yields the protein CASSLSRDRVIYE. The whole CDR3 protein is CASSLSRDRVIYEQYF. Supplemented by reference TRBV13 and TRBJ2-7, the full variable domain reads AAGVIQSPRHLIKEKRETATLKCYPIPRHDTVYWYQQGPGQDPQFLISFYEKMQSDKGSIPDRFSAQQFSDYHSELNMSSLELGDSALYFCASSLSRDRVIYEQYFGPGTRLTVT.

A remark on this clone: The read stops 3 residues short of the end of the CDR3; the missing end is completed from the germline J gene. The gene calls are TRBV20-1 and TRBJ1-2; 10 bases agree with TRBD1. Losses at the gene ends were 0 bases for V and 6 bases for J; bases not matched to a gene: 10. The length of the CDR3 is 16 residues. CDR1 DFQATT and CDR2 SNEGSKA come from the germline V gene (reference sequence). The part of the CDR3 DNA that was read is TGCAGTGCTAGAGATCCCGGGACAGGGGTAGAGAATGGC. It codes for CSARDPGTGVENG. The entire CDR3 protein is CSARDPGTGVENGYTF.

A note on this clone: Coverage ceases 3 residues before the CDR3 finishes, and the germline J gene fills in the end. The chain carries TRBV5-1 and TRBJ2-7; D is possibly TRBD2 (6 bases). The CDR3 extends over 14 amino acids. The germline gives CDR1 SGHRS, CDR2 YFSETQ. Trimming took 3 bases from V and 2 from J, leaving 12 bases between them. CDR3 bases read: TGCGCCAGCAGCTCCTCGGGGGTGGCCTACGAG. This translates into CASSSSGVAYE. The CDR3 as a whole reads CASSSSGVAYEQYF.

Comment on this clone: The sequenced fragment ends 3 residues before the CDR3 boundary, so the rest is inferred from the germline J gene. The chain uses TRBV7-2 and TRBJ1-2; maybe TRBD1 (6 bases). The CDR3 runs 13 residues. CDR1 and CDR2 (germline): SGHTA, FQGNSA. CDR3 amino acids: CASSSVQGNDYTF. CDR3 bases read: TGTGCCAGCAGTTCGGTTCAGGGGAATGAC.

Concerning this clone itself: The missing CDR3 end, 3 residues past where the read stops, is filled in from the germline J gene. This rearrangement joins TRBV7-4 to TRBJ2-3, with TRBD2 matching 7 bases. From germline, CDR1 is SGHVT and CDR2 SQSDAQ. The CDR3 runs to 14 residues. With 4 bases clipped from V and 7 bases from J, the junction kept 8 bases outside the gene matches. The CDR3 reads CASSSREGYHTQYF. The covered CDR3 bases are TGTGCCAGCAGCTCCAGGGAGGGGTACCATACG. The whole variable domain, filled in from reference TRBV7-4 and TRBJ2-3, reads GAGVSQSPRYKVAKRGRDVALRCDSISGHVTLYWYRQTLGQGSEVLTYSQSDAQRDKSGRPSGRFSAERPERSVSTLKIQRTEQGDSAVYLCASSSREGYHTQYFGPGTRLTVL.

With respect to this clone: The missing CDR3 end, 3 residues past where the read stops, is filled in from the germline J gene. The chain is built from TRBV30 and TRBJ2-1, with TRBD2 identical over 9 bases. The CDR3 runs 16 residues. After removal of 1 base from V and 7 bases from J, the junction contained 11 bases not matched to a gene. Germline values: CDR1 GTSNPN, CDR2 SVGIG (reference sequence). CDR3 DNA (partial): TGTGCCTGGAGTGACCCCGTAGCGGGGGTGAGGAATGAG. It codes for CAWSDPVAGVRNE. The entire CDR3 is CAWSDPVAGVRNEQFF. The entire variable domain, with the rest obtained from reference TRBV30 and TRBJ2-1, is as follows: SQTIHQWPATLVQPVGSPLSLECTVEGTSNPNLYWYRQAAGRGLQLLFYSVGIGQISSEVPQNLSASRPQDRQFILSSKKLLLSDSGFYLCAWSDPVAGVRNEQFFGPGTRLTVL.

On this clone: The sequence runs out 3 residues before the end of the CDR3; the remainder is reconstructed from the germline J gene. The gene calls are TRBV11-2 and TRBJ1-2; 7 nucleotides line up with TRBD1. V lost 2 bases, J lost 2 bases, and 2 bases stayed unmatched. CDR3 length equals 14 residues. The germline V gene encodes CDR1 SGHAT and CDR2 FQNNGV. The sequenced CDR3 bases are TGTGCCAGCAGCTTAACCAGGGGGAACTATGGC. Translating gives CASSLTRGNYG. The full CDR3 sequence reads CASSLTRGNYGYTF.

Remarks on this clone: With the read ending 3 residues before the CDR3 end, the germline J gene is used to fill in that end. The chain uses TRBV5-6 and TRBJ2-7; TRBD1 matches at 10 bases. The CDR3 has 13 amino acids. The ends lost 2 bases at V and 5 bases at J; junction bases unmatched: 1. Germline loops: CDR1 SGHDT, CDR2 YYEEEE. The DNA read from the CDR3 is TGTGCCAGCAGCTTTGGGACAGGGGACGAG. Translation gives CASSFGTGDE. The entire CDR3 reads CASSFGTGDEQYF.

Concerning this clone itself: Read coverage stops 3 residues before the CDR3 terminus; the germline J gene supplies the remainder. The chain employs TRBV2 and TRBJ2-2; D not certain. V was pared by 5 bases and J by 6 bases, with 10 bases between. Germline CDR1 reads SNHLY; CDR2 reads FYNNEI. This CDR3 has 13 residues. The CDR3 reads CASSLSGSGELFF. The part of the CDR3 DNA that was read is TGTGCCAGCAGTCTTTCCGGGTCCGGGGAG.